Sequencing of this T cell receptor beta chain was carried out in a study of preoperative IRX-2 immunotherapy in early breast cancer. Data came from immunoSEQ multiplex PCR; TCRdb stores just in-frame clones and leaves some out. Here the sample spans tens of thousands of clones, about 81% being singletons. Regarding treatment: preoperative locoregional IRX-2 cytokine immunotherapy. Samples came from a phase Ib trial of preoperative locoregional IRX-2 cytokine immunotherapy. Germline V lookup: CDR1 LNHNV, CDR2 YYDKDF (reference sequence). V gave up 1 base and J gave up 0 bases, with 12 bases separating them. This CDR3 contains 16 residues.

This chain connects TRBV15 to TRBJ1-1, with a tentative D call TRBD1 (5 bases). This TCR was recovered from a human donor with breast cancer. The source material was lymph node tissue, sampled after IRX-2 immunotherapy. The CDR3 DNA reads TGTGCCACCAGCAGAGGGGGCGACGGCTTGAACACTGAAGCTTTCTTT. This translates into CATSRGGDGLNTEAFF.